This TCR beta chain was profiled in a study of post-analysis software for immune sequencing data. Study in general: Several disease courses (relapsing-remitting, secondary progressive and progressive-relapsing) of multiple sclerosis were included.

Regarding this clonotype: Its target is unknown.

cDNA libraries of TCR beta carried unique molecular identifiers. Input populations of about 1 to 11 million T cells gave rise to roughly 0.5 million cDNA molecules. TCRdb processed the PCR reads anew with MiXCR; each CDR3 protein has one entry. The data show hundreds of thousands of distinct CDR3 sequences, with 55% to 60% seen just once and about 11% held by the top ten. Study-level results: Controls showed significantly higher normalized Chao1 diversity than did multiple sclerosis patients. Samples made in the same batch grouped tightly together by F measure. Patients showed TRBV5-6, TRBV5-1 and TRBV20-1 among 4 or 5 TRBV segments more frequent than in controls.

Germline CDR1 MNHEY, CDR2 SVGEGT. V gave up 11 bases and J gave up 6 bases, with 11 bases separating them. This CDR3 is built from 11 residues. This receptor was taken from a girl aged 2 to 10 with multiple sclerosis. The chain recombines TRBV6-2 or TRBV6-3 with TRBJ1-5; D is unresolved. Sequencing was performed on blood. The CDR3 bases are TGTGCCCCAGTAGAGGGTCAGCCCCAGCATTTT. Amino acid sequence: CAPVEGQPQHF.